This TCR beta chain is drawn from a study of blood T cell repertoires in COVID-19. Study-level background: From the United States, Italy and Spain came samples of acute and convalescent COVID-19. T cells, B-cell-depleted T cells, or PBMCs provided the cDNA or gDNA that served as material.

Per the original data handling: Using reference gene primer amplification, nucleated cell counts were estimated. The repertoire was sequenced with immunoSEQ multiplex PCR; TCRdb's copy has only in-frame clones and lacks some. V and J calls and clone size come straight from that table; D and trimming were deduced from the DNA. The table shows about 440,000 clones, with approximately 88% occurring only once. Germline V gene lookup returns CDR1 MDHEN and CDR2 SYDVKM. Trimming left V 6 bases short and J 2 bases short, with 5 bases between. This CDR3 contains 11 residues. While infection was still active, Seattle patients were enrolled and then followed longitudinally.

This TCR was recovered from a woman aged 50 to 65 with COVID-19, enrolled during active disease. This rearrangement joins TRBV28 to TRBJ2-7, with D unresolved. What was sequenced was peripheral blood. CDR3 protein: CASRYAYEQYF. The CDR3 bases are TGTGCCAGCAGATATGCCTACGAGCAGTACTTC.